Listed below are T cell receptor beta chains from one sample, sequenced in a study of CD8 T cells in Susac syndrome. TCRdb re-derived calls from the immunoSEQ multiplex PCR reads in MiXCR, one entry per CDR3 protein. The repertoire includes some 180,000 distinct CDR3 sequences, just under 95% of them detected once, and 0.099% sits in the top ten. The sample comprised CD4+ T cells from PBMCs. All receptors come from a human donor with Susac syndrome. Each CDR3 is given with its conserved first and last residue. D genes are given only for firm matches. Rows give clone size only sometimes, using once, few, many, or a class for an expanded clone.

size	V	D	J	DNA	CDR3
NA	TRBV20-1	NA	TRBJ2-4	TGCAGTGCTTCAAACACCCCTGGGGACATTCAGTACTTC	CSASNTPGDIQYF
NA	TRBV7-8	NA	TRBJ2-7	TGTGCCAGCAGCTCTACAGGGTTAGGCTCCTACGAGCAGTACTTC	CASSSTGLGSYEQYF
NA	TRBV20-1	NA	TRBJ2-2	TGCAGTGCCAGACCTGGGGGGCGGACCGGGGAGCTGTTTTTT	CSARPGGRTGELFF
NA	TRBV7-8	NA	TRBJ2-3	TGTGCCAGCAGCTTAGGGGCAGGGCGAAGATCTAGAAGCACAGATACGCAGTATTTT	CASSLGAGRRSRSTDTQYF
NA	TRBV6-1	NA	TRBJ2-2	TGTGCCAGCAGTGAAGCTACACTTAACACCGGGGAGCTGTTTTTT	CASSEATLNTGELFF
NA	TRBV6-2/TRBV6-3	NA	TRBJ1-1	TGTGCCAGCAGTTATGGAGCAGGAGCAGAAGCTTTCTTT	CASSYGAGAEAFF
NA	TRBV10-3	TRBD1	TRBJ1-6	TGTGCCATCAGTGGGGACAGGGGTAATTCACCCCTCCACTTT	CAISGDRGNSPLHF
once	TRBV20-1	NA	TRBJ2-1	TGCAGTGCCATGACTAGGGGCCCGAACAATGAGCAGTTCTTC	CSAMTRGPNNEQFF
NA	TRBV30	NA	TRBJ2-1	TGTGCCTGGAGACTCGTCCGGGAGTATTTTGGTGAGCAGTTCTTC	CAWRLVREYFGEQFF
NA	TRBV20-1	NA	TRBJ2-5	TGCAGTGCTAGTGGGGGGACCCAGTACTTC	CSASGGTQYF
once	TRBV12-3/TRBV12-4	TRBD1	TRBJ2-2	TGTGCCAGCAGTTCTAGGGACAGGGGAACCGGGGAGCTGTTTTTT	CASSSRDRGTGELFF
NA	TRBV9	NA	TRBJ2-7	TGTGCCAGCAGCGTAGAGGCAAGGACCTACGAGCAGTACTTC	CASSVEARTYEQYF
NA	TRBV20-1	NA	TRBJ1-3	TGCAGTGCTAGAGAATCCAGGGCCAGCTCGGGAAACACCATATATTTT	CSARESRASSGNTIYF
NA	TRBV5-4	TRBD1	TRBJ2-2	TGTGCCAGCAGCGTCGGGACAGGGAGGACCGGGGAGCTGTTTTTT	CASSVGTGRTGELFF
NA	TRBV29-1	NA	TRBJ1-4	TGCAGCGTCACAGGGTGGGCTAATGAAAAACTGTTTTTT	CSVTGWANEKLFF
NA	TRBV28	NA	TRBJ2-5	TGTGCCAGCAGTTTAGGGACTCCCCGAGAGACCCAGTACTTC	CASSLGTPRETQYF
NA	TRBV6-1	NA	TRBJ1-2	TGTGCCAGCAGTTCTTCACACCTAGGCTATGGCTACACCTTC	CASSSSHLGYGYTF
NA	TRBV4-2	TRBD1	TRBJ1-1	TGTGCCAGCAGCCAAGAGGGACAGGCATTGAACACTGAAGCTTTCTTT	CASSQEGQALNTEAFF
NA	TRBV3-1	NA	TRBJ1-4	TGTGCCAGCAGCCAAGATCATTTCCGAGGGGGATCGGCTAATGAAAAACTGTTTTTT	CASSQDHFRGGSANEKLFF
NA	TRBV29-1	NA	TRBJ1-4	TGCAGCGTTGAAGTGGAGATTAATGAAAAACTGTTTTTT	CSVEVEINEKLFF
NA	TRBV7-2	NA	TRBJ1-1	TGTGCCAGCAGCCCTGAACCGGGACGCTCAGGAGGCACTGAAGCTTTCTTT	CASSPEPGRSGGTEAFF
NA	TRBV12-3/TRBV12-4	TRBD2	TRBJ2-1	TGTGCCAGCAGTTTCTATAGCGGGAGAGACGCAACACAGTTCTTC	CASSFYSGRDATQFF
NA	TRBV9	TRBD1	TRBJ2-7	TGTGCCAGCAGCGTAGGGACAGGGGGCCAAGACGAGCAGTACTTC	CASSVGTGGQDEQYF
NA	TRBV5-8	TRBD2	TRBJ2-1	TGTGCCAGCAGCTTCCGGGGGGGCTCCTACAATGAGCAGTTCTTC	CASSFRGGSYNEQFF
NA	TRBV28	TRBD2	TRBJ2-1	TGTGCCAGCAGTCGGACTAGTCTGACCTACAATGAGCAGTTCTTC	CASSRTSLTYNEQFF
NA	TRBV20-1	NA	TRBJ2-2	TGCAGTGCTAGAGATTCTCCCGTCGGGGAGCTGTTTTTT	CSARDSPVGELFF
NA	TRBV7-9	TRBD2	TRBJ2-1	TGTGCCAGCAGCCCACTCAGCCAGGGACTAGCCAGGGATGAGCAGTTCTTC	CASSPLSQGLARDEQFF
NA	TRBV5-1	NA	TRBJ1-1	TGCGCCAGCAGCTTGGCGGCGTATCACACAGGAGAAGCTTTCTTT	CASSLAAYHTGEAFF
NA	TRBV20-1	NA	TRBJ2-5	TGCAGTGCTAGAGATCGTCAGAGTACCAAGTCGACCCAGTACTTC	CSARDRQSTKSTQYF
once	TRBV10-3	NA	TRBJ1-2	TGTGCCATCAGTGAAGGGTCCGGGGTCTATGGCTACACCTTC	CAISEGSGVYGYTF
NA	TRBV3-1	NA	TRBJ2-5	TGTGCCAGCAGCCAAGAAGTCGTTGGGAGAGAGACCCAGTACTTC	CASSQEVVGRETQYF
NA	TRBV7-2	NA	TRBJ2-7	TGTGCCAGCAGCTACGGGCCTCAAAAAAAGGACGAGCAGTACTTC	CASSYGPQKKDEQYF
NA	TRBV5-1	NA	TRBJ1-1	TGCGCCAGCACCCCCGGTATCCAGGGAGGTGGTACTGAAGCTTTCTTT	CASTPGIQGGGTEAFF
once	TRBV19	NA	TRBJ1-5	TGTGCCAGTAGTATTGAGGGTACCGTAAATCAGCCCCAGCATTTT	CASSIEGTVNQPQHF
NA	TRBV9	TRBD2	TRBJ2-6	TGTGCCAGCAGCCTCCAGGGACTAGCCTACTCTGGGGCCAACGTCCTGACTTTC	CASSLQGLAYSGANVLTF
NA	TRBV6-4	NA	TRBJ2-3	TGTGCCAGCAGTCCTTCTTTTACGGGCCCCCGGGATACGCAGTATTTT	CASSPSFTGPRDTQYF
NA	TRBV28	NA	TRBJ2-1	TGTGCCAGCAGTGGAGAGGGACCCGAGTATCTTTACAATGAGCAGTTCTTC	CASSGEGPEYLYNEQFF
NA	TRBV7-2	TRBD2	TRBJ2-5	TGTGCCAGCAGCTTAGGGGGGGGTCTTGAGACCCAGTACTTC	CASSLGGGLETQYF
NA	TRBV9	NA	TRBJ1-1	TGTGCCAGCAGCGCAACGACAGCGAACACTGAAGCTTTCTTT	CASSATTANTEAFF
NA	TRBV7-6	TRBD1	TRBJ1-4	TGTGCCAGCAGCTCTAACAGGGGGCGCGAAAAACTGTTTTTT	CASSSNRGREKLFF
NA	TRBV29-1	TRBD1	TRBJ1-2	TGCAGCGTTGAGAGGGACAGGGGCGGCTACACCTTC	CSVERDRGGYTF
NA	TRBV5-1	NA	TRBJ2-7	TGCGCCAGCAGCTTTCTGGACGAGCAGTACTTC	CASSFLDEQYF
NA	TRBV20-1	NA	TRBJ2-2	TGCAGTGCTAGGCCCCTGAACACCGGGGAGCTGTTTTTT	CSARPLNTGELFF
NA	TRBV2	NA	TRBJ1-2	TGTGCCAGCAGTGATGTACAGGGAGGGAATGGCTACACCTTC	CASSDVQGGNGYTF
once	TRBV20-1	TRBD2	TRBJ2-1	TGCAGTGCTCCCCCTAGCGGGAGCTATGAGCAGTTCTTC	CSAPPSGSYEQFF
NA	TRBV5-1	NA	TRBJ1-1	TGCGCCAGCAGCTTGACCCCCAGGGTTAACACTGAAGCTTTCTTT	CASSLTPRVNTEAFF
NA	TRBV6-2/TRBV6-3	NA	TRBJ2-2	TGTGCCAGCAGTTTCCTCCAGCAGGGGGAGCTGTTTTTT	CASSFLQQGELFF
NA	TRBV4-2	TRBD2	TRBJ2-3	TGTGCCAGTAGATGGGGACTAGCGGGGATTGGAGATACGCAGTATTTT	CASRWGLAGIGDTQYF
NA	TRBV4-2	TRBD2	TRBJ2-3	TGTGCCAGCAGCACTCGACTAGCGGGGGCGCACACAGATACGCAGTATTTT	CASSTRLAGAHTDTQYF
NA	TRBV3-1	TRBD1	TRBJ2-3	TGTGCCAGCAAGACAGGGACGGGCACAGATACGCAGTATTTT	CASKTGTGTDTQYF